This entry lists 29 T cell receptor beta chains sequenced from one sample in a study of T cells in localized non-small cell lung cancer. Only in-frame clones appear in the TCRdb table, and some are missing; sequencing was by immunoSEQ multiplex PCR. The profile shows some 72,000 clones, roughly 81% of them singletons. This sample comprised peripheral blood, obtained before any cancer treatment. The origin of the receptors is a man between 40 and 69 years old with stage I lung adenocarcinoma.

This rearrangement joins TRBV29-1 to TRBJ2-1, with D unclear. This CDR3 is built from 11 residues. Germline assignment: CDR1 SQVTM and CDR2 ANQGSEA. With 5 bases removed from V and 7 bases from J, the gap between germline ends came to 9 bases. The CDR3 reads CSVFRGNEQFF. The CDR3 DNA reads as TGCAGCGTTTTCCGCGGTAATGAGCAGTTCTTC.

V gene TRBV5-4 combines with J gene TRBJ1-1, with 8 positions matching TRBD1. The CDR3 sequence is 13 residues long. V shed 7 bases, J shed 0 bases, and the junction held 2 bases outside the gene matches. Germline CDR1 is SGHNT and CDR2 is YYREEE (reference sequence). The chain's CDR3 is CASQGQVNTEAFF. The CDR3 DNA sequence: TGTGCCAGCCAGGGACAGGTGAACACTGAAGCTTTCTTT.

This clone was detected a few times. V usage is TRBV6-1 and J usage is TRBJ2-2; unclear D gene. The CDR3 has 14 amino acids. The V end lost 2 bases, the J end lost 1 base, and 5 bases lay between the germline ends. The germline CDR1 and CDR2 sequences are MNHNS and SASEGT. Here the CDR3 reads CASSEWQNTGELFF. CDR3 nucleotide sequence: TGTGCCAGCAGTGAATGGCAGAACACCGGGGAGCTGTTTTTT.

This rearrangement joins TRBV6-5 to TRBJ2-7; maybe TRBD1 (6 bases). Germline loops: CDR1 MNHEY, CDR2 SVGAGI. The length of the CDR3 is 15 residues. V was clipped by 3 bases and J by 6 bases, with 18 bases between them. The CDR3 loop is CASSYLTGSGVEQYF. The CDR3 bases are TGTGCCAGCAGTTATCTGACAGGTAGTGGCGTCGAGCAGTACTTC.

This clone was detected once. This chain uses TRBV19 with TRBJ2-1; the match to TRBD1 covers 12 bases. The CDR3 has 17 residues. Germline lookup yields CDR1 LNHDA and CDR2 SQIVND (reference sequence). J was trimmed by 7 bases and V by 3 bases; bases with no gene match: 10. For the CDR3, the DNA is TGTGCCAGTAGTATCTTGGCCGGGACAGGGGGCAAAAATGAGCAGTTCTTC. Translating gives CASSILAGTGGKNEQFF.

The CDR3 bases are TGTGCCACCAGCAGAGATTCGCTAGCGTTAGATACGCAGTATTTT. This gives the protein CATSRDSLALDTQYF. The V call is TRBV15, the J call TRBJ2-3; tentatively, D is TRBD2 (6 bases). This CDR3 is built from 15 residues. Trimming took 0 bases from V and 5 from J, leaving 12 bases between them. CDR1 is LNHNV and CDR2 is YYDKDF in the germline V gene (reference sequence). Filled out from reference TRBV15 and TRBJ2-3, the complete variable domain reads DAMVIQNPRYQVTQFGKPVTLSCSQTLNHNVMYWYQQKSSQAPKLLFHYYDKDFNNEADTPDNFQSRRPNTSFCFLDIRSPGLGDTAMYLCATSRDSLALDTQYFGPGTRLTVL.

This chain links TRBV6-6 with TRBJ1-2, with unresolved D. The CDR3 has 15 residues. V was pared by 6 bases and J by 4 bases, with 18 bases between. The germline gives CDR1 MNHNY, CDR2 SVGAGI (reference sequence). CDR3 in DNA: TGTGCCAGCAGCCCCAATAGTGGTCAGACCTATGGCTACACCTTC. It yields the protein CASSPNSGQTYGYTF.

J is TRBJ1-1 and V is TRBV10-3; tentatively, D is TRBD1 (5 bases). The CDR3 has 13 residues. Looked up from germline, CDR1 is ENHRY and CDR2 is SYGVKD. Trimming shortened V by 4 bases and J by 0 bases, and 6 bases separated the two germline ends. DNA for the CDR3: TGTGCCATCAGTGGACAGTTGAACACTGAAGCTTTCTTT. It encodes CAISGQLNTEAFF.

V is TRBV19 and J is TRBJ1-1; no clear D gene. CDR1 is LNHDA and CDR2 is SQIVND in the germline V gene (reference sequence). The CDR3 runs 12 residues. With 11 bases removed from V and 4 bases from J, the gap between germline ends came to 14 bases. The CDR3: CAVRFSLTEAFF. CDR3 bases: TGTGCCGTCAGGTTCTCCCTCACTGAAGCTTTCTTT.

This clone was picked up one time. The chain recombines TRBV7-8 with TRBJ1-2; D is possibly TRBD1 (5 bases). V was shortened by 5 bases and J by 5 bases, with 15 bases between the two germline ends. Germline loops: CDR1 SGHVS, CDR2 FQNEAQ. The CDR3 is made up of 14 amino acids. CDR3 region: CASSPTNGGYGYTF. CDR3 coding DNA: TGTGCCAGCAGCCCGACTAACGGGGGGTATGGCTACACCTTC.

V and J are TRBV11-3 and TRBJ2-2; 11 bases agree with TRBD1. CDR3 length: 15 amino acids. Germline CDR1 is SGHNT and CDR2 is YENEEA. V lost 5 bases, J lost 3 bases, and 2 bases stayed unmatched. CDR3 sequence reads: CASSMGQGDTGELFF. CDR3 DNA: TGTGCCAGCAGCATGGGACAGGGGGACACCGGGGAGCTGTTTTTT.

The chain has TRBV2 and TRBJ1-2, with D tentatively TRBD1 (5 bases). Germline values: CDR1 SNHLY, CDR2 FYNNEI. The V end lost 5 bases, the J end lost 5 bases, and 15 bases lay between the germline ends. The CDR3 is made up of 14 amino acids. The CDR3 sequence: CASSTETAGYGYTF. In DNA form, the CDR3 reads TGTGCCAGCAGTACAGAGACAGCCGGGTATGGCTACACCTTC.

The CDR3 reads CASSLLSLGNEQFF. The CDR3 DNA sequence: TGTGCCAGCAGTCTTTTGAGTTTAGGCAATGAGCAGTTCTTC. The chain recombines TRBV28 with TRBJ2-1, with no clear D. Trimming took off 5 bases at V and 6 bases at J, with 14 bases between the two ends. Germline V gives CDR1 MDHEN, CDR2 SYDVKM. CDR3 length equals 14 residues.

The chain uses TRBV27 and TRBJ2-4, with 7 bases aligning to TRBD2. This CDR3 contains 14 residues. Germline CDR1 MNHEY, CDR2 SMNVEV (reference sequence). Trimming removed 0 bases from V and 4 bases from J; junction bases left unmatched: 0. The chain's CDR3 is CASSLSGGKNIQYF. Written as DNA, the CDR3 is TGTGCCAGCAGTTTATCGGGGGGGAAAAACATTCAGTACTTC.

The V gene is TRBV19, the J gene TRBJ2-6; TRBD1 matches 8 bases. Germline lookup yields CDR1 LNHDA and CDR2 SQIVND (reference sequence). V shed 7 bases and J 1 base; nucleotides not matched to a gene: 18. The CDR3 loop spans 20 amino acids. CDR3 protein: CASTIRSGTGEHSGANVLTF. The CDR3 bases are TGTGCCAGTACTATTCGGTCCGGGACAGGTGAACATTCTGGGGCCAACGTCCTGACTTTC.

To note about this clone: The identical CDR3 is also encoded by other nucleotide sequences in the sample. The chain has TRBV14 and TRBJ2-5; D call uncertain. Germline V gene sequence: CDR1 SGHDN, CDR2 FVKESK. CDR3 size: 14 residues. The germline V and J ends were trimmed by 2 bases and 4 bases, with 11 bases remaining between them. The CDR3 DNA sequence: TGTGCCAGCAGCCAACCACGAGGACGAGAGACCCAGTACTTC. Encoded protein: CASSQPRGRETQYF.

DNA of the CDR3: TGCGCCAGCAGGCGGGCGCCCCAAGGCACAGATACGCAGTATTTT. It codes for CASRRAPQGTDTQYF. V is TRBV4-1 and J is TRBJ2-3; D is possibly TRBD2 (5 bases). CDR3 length: 15 amino acids. Germline-derived CDR1 and CDR2 are MGHRA and YSYEKL. Trimming took off 6 bases at V and 1 base at J, with 14 bases between the two ends.

This clone has a handful of counts. The V call is TRBV11-2, the J call TRBJ2-7; no firm D call. Trimming shortened V by 0 bases and J by 4 bases, and 10 bases separated the two germline ends. CDR3 length equals 14 residues. In germline, CDR1 is SGHAT, CDR2 FQNNGV. This CDR3 is CASSLDLVGYEQYF. The CDR3 bases are TGTGCCAGCAGCTTAGATCTAGTCGGGTACGAGCAGTACTTC.

The chain uses TRBV5-8 and TRBJ2-1, with 10 bases matching TRBD2. V lost 1 base to trimming and J lost 2 bases; unmatched junction nucleotides: 3. The CDR3 runs 16 residues. The germline V gene has CDR1 SGHTS and CDR2 YDEGEE. In DNA, the CDR3 is TGTGCCAGCAGCTTGACCACTAGCGGGACCTACAATGAGCAGTTCTTC. Amino acids: CASSLTTSGTYNEQFF.

This rearrangement joins TRBV6-5 to TRBJ1-4, with D possibly matching TRBD1 (5 bases). The ends were cut back, 4 bases at V and 0 bases at J, with 12 bases in the middle. Per germline, CDR1 MNHEY and CDR2 SVGAGI. The CDR3 covers 16 residues. CDR3 in amino acids: CASSFFGDATNEKLFF. In nucleotides, the CDR3 is TGTGCCAGCAGTTTTTTCGGGGACGCAACTAATGAAAAACTGTTTTTT.

The chain recombines TRBV2 with TRBJ2-1, with 9 bases aligning to TRBD2. With V trimmed by 4 bases and J by 3 bases, 7 bases remained unmatched. The V gene's germline CDR1 is SNHLY and CDR2 FYNNEI. This CDR3 contains 16 residues. The CDR3 bases are TGTGCCAGCAGTGTACCGAGCGGGGGGAACTACAATGAGCAGTTCTTC. It encodes CASSVPSGGNYNEQFF.

This clone was recorded a few times. V and J are TRBV7-9 and TRBJ1-1, with D possibly TRBD1 on 5 matching bases. The CDR3 runs 15 residues. V gave up 4 bases and J gave up 4 bases, with 16 bases separating them. Germline CDR1 SEHNR, CDR2 FQNEAQ (reference sequence). CDR3 region: CASSSPPGQLTEAFF. CDR3 coding DNA: TGTGCCAGCAGCTCGCCCCCTGGACAACTCACTGAAGCTTTCTTT. Full variable domain (rest looked up from reference TRBV7-9 and TRBJ1-1): DTGVSQNPRHKITKRGQNVTFRCDPISEHNRLYWYRQTLGQGPEFLTYFQNEAQLEKSRLLSDRFSAERPKGSFSTLEIQRTEQGDSAMYLCASSSPPGQLTEAFFGQGTRLTVV.

The chain uses TRBV7-3 and TRBJ2-3; 10 nucleotides align to TRBD2. The ends lost 6 bases at V and 1 base at J; junction bases unmatched: 4. Germline values: CDR1 SGHTA, CDR2 FQGTGA. The CDR3 spans 15 residues. CDR3 residues: CASSPSGRGTDTQYF. CDR3 coding DNA: TGTGCCAGCAGTCCGAGCGGGAGGGGCACAGATACGCAGTATTTT.

CDR3 sequence reads: CAISESPGFQPQHF. The CDR3 bases are TGTGCCATCAGTGAGTCGCCAGGGTTTCAGCCCCAGCATTTT. The chain is built from TRBV10-3 and TRBJ1-5; D possibly corresponds to TRBD1 (5 bases). CDR3 size: 14 residues. CDR1 is ENHRY, CDR2 SYGVKD, per germline. Trimming removed 0 bases at V and 6 bases at J, with 9 bases between.

The V call is TRBV10-3, the J call TRBJ2-2, with D possibly being TRBD1 (5 bases). Germline V CDR1 and CDR2: ENHRY, SYGVKD. Trimming shortened V by 7 bases and J by 0 bases, and 15 bases separated the two germline ends. The CDR3 has 16 amino acids. The CDR3: CAITAGPVPNTGELFF. In nucleotides, the CDR3 is TGTGCCATCACAGCAGGGCCCGTACCGAACACCGGGGAGCTGTTTTTT.

V and J are TRBV6-5 and TRBJ1-6; maybe TRBD1 (6 bases). The length of the CDR3 is 15 residues. In germline, CDR1 is MNHEY, CDR2 SVGAGI. V gave up 10 bases and J gave up 0 bases, with 13 bases separating them. The CDR3 here is CATRGGNSYNSPLHF. The CDR3 coding sequence is TGTGCCACTCGAGGGGGAAACTCCTATAATTCACCCCTCCACTTT.

The rearrangement joins TRBV6-6 to TRBJ2-7, with D perhaps assigned TRBD1 or TRBD2 (5 bases each). The CDR3 length is 15 residues. V was shortened by 4 bases and J by 3 bases, with 16 bases between the two germline ends. Germline assignment: CDR1 MNHNY and CDR2 SVGAGI (reference sequence). The CDR3 sequence: CASSSYDGASYEQYF. In DNA form, the CDR3 reads TGTGCCAGCAGTTCCTACGACGGGGCCAGCTACGAGCAGTACTTC.

The rearrangement joins TRBV4-2 to TRBJ2-7; tentatively, D is TRBD2 (5 bases). The CDR3 totals 15 residues. The V end was cut by 0 bases, the J end by 0 bases, with 9 bases between. Per germline, CDR1 LGHNA and CDR2 YNFKEQ. CDR3 amino acids: CASSQEGSGSYEQYF. DNA for the CDR3: TGTGCCAGCAGCCAAGAAGGGAGCGGCTCCTACGAGCAGTACTTC.

The chain recombines TRBV5-1 with TRBJ1-1, with TRBD1 identical over 7 bases. Germline trimming cut 3 bases from V and 2 bases from J; bases unmatched to any gene: 7. From germline, CDR1 is SGHRS and CDR2 YFSETQ. The CDR3 loop spans 15 amino acids. In DNA form, the CDR3 reads TGCGCCAGCAGCTCGACAGGGACCTCCAACACTGAAGCTTTCTTT. Its protein is CASSSTGTSNTEAFF.